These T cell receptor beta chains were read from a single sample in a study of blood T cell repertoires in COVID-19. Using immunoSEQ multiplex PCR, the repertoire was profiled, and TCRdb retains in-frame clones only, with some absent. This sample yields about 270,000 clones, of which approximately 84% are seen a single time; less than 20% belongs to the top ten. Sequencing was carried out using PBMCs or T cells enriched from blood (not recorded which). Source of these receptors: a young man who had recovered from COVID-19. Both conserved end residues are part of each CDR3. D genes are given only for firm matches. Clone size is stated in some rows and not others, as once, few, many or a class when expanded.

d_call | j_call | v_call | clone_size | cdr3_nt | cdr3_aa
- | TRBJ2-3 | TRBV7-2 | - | TGTGCCAGCAGCTTAGAAGTGGGAGTGGGTACGCAGTATTTT | CASSLEVGVGTQYF
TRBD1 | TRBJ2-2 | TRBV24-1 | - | TGTGCCACCAGTGATAAAGACAGGGGGCACACCGGGGAGCTGTTTTTT | CATSDKDRGHTGELFF
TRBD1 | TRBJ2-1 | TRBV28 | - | TGTGCCAGCAGTTTATTCCGGACAGGGAATGAGCAGTTCTTC | CASSLFRTGNEQFF
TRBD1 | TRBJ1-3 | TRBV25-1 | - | TGTGCCAGCAGTGGACAGGGGCGGGGAAACACCATATATTTT | CASSGQGRGNTIYF
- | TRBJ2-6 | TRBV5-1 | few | TGCGCCAGCAGCGAGTCCTCTGGGGCCAACGTCCTGACTTTC | CASSESSGANVLTF
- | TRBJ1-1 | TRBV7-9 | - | TGTGCCAGCAGCTTAGACCCCGGGTACACTGAAGCTTTCTTT | CASSLDPGYTEAFF
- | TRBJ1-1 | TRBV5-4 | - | TGTGCCAGCAGTTTCGACAGGACGAACACTGAAGCTTTCTTT | CASSFDRTNTEAFF
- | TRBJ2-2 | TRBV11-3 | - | TGTGCCAGCAGCTTAGGGAGCACCGGGGAGCTGTTTTTT | CASSLGSTGELFF
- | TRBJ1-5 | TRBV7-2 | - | TGTGCCAGCAGCTTAGTTGGACACACCAATCAGCCCCAGCATTTT | CASSLVGHTNQPQHF
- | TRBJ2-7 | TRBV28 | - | TGTGCCAGCAGTTTCCCAACGGGCGGGGAATACGAGCAGTACTTC | CASSFPTGGEYEQYF